The entry that follows covers one T cell receptor beta chain sequence. This specimen belongs to a study of OX40 agonist ivuxolimab in advanced cancers. Study summary: One patient with hepatocellular carcinoma and two with cutaneous melanoma, three in all, had partial responses.

Clones were sequenced by immunoSEQ multiplex PCR, and TCRdb holds only the in-frame ones, with some missing. Of roughly 32,000 clones listed, roughly nine tenths are singletons. The material sequenced was CD4+ or CD8+ T cells sorted from blood, taken in a trial of the OX40 agonist ivuxolimab. The origin of this receptor is an adult with an advanced solid tumor such as melanoma, head and neck, liver or kidney cancer.

In DNA form, the CDR3 reads TGTGCCAGCAGCTTGGGTGTTGGGGTAGAGGTCTACGAGCAGTACTTC. Protein product: CASSLGVGVEVYEQYF. The chain combines TRBV5-6 with TRBJ2-7; D is undetermined. V dropped 0 bases and J dropped 3 bases, with 16 bases sitting between them. This CDR3 is 16 amino acids long. Germline CDR1 SGHDT, CDR2 YYEEEE.